One sample yielded the 14 T cell receptor beta chains listed below, sequenced in a study of response to subunit inactivated influenza vaccine. TCRdb re-called the RT-PCR reads through MiXCR, storing one row per CDR3 protein. The table includes 500,000 to 600,000 distinct CDR3 sequences, about 15% detected once. Sample: CD4+ T cells sorted from PBMCs, taken roughly 24 months after vaccination. Source of these receptors: a man aged 45 to 75 who received an inactivated influenza vaccine.

Many counts were recorded for this clonotype. The rearrangement uses TRBV29-1 and TRBJ2-1, with TRBD2 matching over 11 bases. Looked up from germline, CDR1 is SQVTM and CDR2 is ANQGSEA. This CDR3 comprises 14 residues. With 4 bases clipped from V and 6 bases from J, the junction kept 5 bases outside the gene matches. CDR3 bases: TGCAGCGTTGGGGGTAGCGGGAGGGCCAATGAGCAGTTCTTC. This gives the protein CSVGGSGRANEQFF.

The V call is TRBV7-2, the J call TRBJ2-7, with 11 bases matching TRBD2. This CDR3 comprises 16 residues. CDR1 is SGHTA and CDR2 is FQGNSA in the germline V gene. Trimming took 0 bases from V and 6 from J; bases not matched to a gene: 7. The CDR3 sequence is CASSLALGLAAREQYF. The CDR3 DNA reads as TGTGCCAGCAGCTTAGCGTTGGGACTAGCGGCGCGCGAGCAGTACTTC.

Only a few counts were recorded for this clonotype. DNA for the CDR3: TGTGCCAGCAGCCCGACAGTAGCTAGCACAGATACGCAGTATTTT. This encodes CASSPTVASTDTQYF. The chain recombines TRBV4-2 with TRBJ2-3; TRBD1 is a possible D gene (5 bases). From germline, CDR1 is LGHNA and CDR2 YNFKEQ. The CDR3 sequence is 15 residues long. The V end was cut by 4 bases, the J end by 0 bases, with 11 bases between.

This clonotype was recorded a few times. This rearrangement joins TRBV7-6 to TRBJ2-3; D ambiguous. Germline CDR1 and CDR2: SGHVS and FNYEAQ. V gave up 4 bases and J gave up 0 bases, with 20 bases separating them. This CDR3 comprises 18 residues. The CDR3 coding sequence is TGTGCCAGCAGCTCCCCTTTCTCCAGCGCCTTAAGCACAGATACGCAGTATTTT. This encodes CASSSPFSSALSTDTQYF.

Notes on this clonotype: It may be a read error: a sequence one base away is much more abundant. This sequence joins TRBV29-1 and TRBJ2-7, with 10 nucleotides matching TRBD1. Germline V gene data show CDR1 as SQVTM and CDR2 as ANQGSEA. CDR3 length equals 13 residues. V lost 5 bases and J lost 5; bases outside the gene matches: 6. Here the CDR3 DNA reads TGCAGCGTTCAACGACAGGGGGCCAACGAGCAGTACTTC. It yields the protein CSVQRQGANEQYF.

Only a few counts were recorded for this clonotype. The chain has TRBV28 and TRBJ2-7, with 10 nucleotides matching TRBD1. The V segment lost 4 bases and the J segment 5 bases; nucleotides outside the gene matches: 8. Germline loops: CDR1 MDHEN, CDR2 SYDVKM. This CDR3 comprises 15 residues. The CDR3 region is CASSSHDRGRNEQYF. In nucleotides, the CDR3 is TGTGCCAGCAGTTCCCATGACAGGGGGCGTAACGAGCAGTACTTC.

J is TRBJ2-7 and V is TRBV4-2; 7 positions agree with TRBD1. This CDR3 is built from 16 residues. Unmatched junction bases numbered 12, after V lost 3 bases and J lost 4 bases. The germline gives CDR1 LGHNA, CDR2 YNFKEQ. The CDR3: CASSQERQGGIYEQYF. The CDR3 DNA follows: TGTGCCAGCAGCCAGGAACGACAGGGTGGAATATACGAGCAGTACTTC.

This chain links TRBV12-3 or TRBV12-4 with TRBJ2-2; D may correspond to TRBD1 or TRBD2 (5 bases each). Trimming removed 6 bases from V and 3 bases from J, with 14 bases in between. The CDR3 consists of 15 residues. This CDR3 reads CASSPTEGYTGELFF. CDR3 DNA sequence: TGTGCCAGCAGCCCGACAGAGGGCTACACCGGGGAGCTGTTTTTT.

V and J are TRBV6-2 or TRBV6-3 and TRBJ1-5; tentatively, D is TRBD1 (5 bases). The germline V and J ends were trimmed by 5 bases and 5 bases, with 10 bases remaining between them. Germline V lookup: CDR1 MNHEY, CDR2 SVGEGT. The CDR3 is made up of 13 amino acids. The CDR3, as DNA: TGTGCCAGCAGTGACGGGGCGCATCAGCCCCAGCATTTT. This gives the protein CASSDGAHQPQHF.

J is TRBJ1-5 and V is TRBV5-1; 7 bases agree with TRBD1. J gave up 3 bases and V 4 bases, and 7 bases lay outside the gene matches. There are 15 residues in the CDR3. CDR1 and CDR2 (germline): SGHRS, YFSETQ. CDR3 residues: CASSPQGTVNQPQHF. In nucleotides, the CDR3 is TGCGCCAGCAGCCCTCAAGGGACAGTCAATCAGCCCCAGCATTTT.

This clonotype was detected ten times or more. The chain employs TRBV29-1 and TRBJ1-1; a weak D match, TRBD1 (6 bases). CDR1 SQVTM and CDR2 ANQGSEA come from the germline V gene. V gave up 3 bases and J gave up 11 bases, with 13 bases separating them. There are 11 residues in the CDR3. In DNA, the CDR3 is TGCAGCGTTGACGGGGGCGTCCACGCTTTCTTT. This gives the protein CSVDGGVHAFF.

This clonotype was detected only a few times. The rearrangement joins TRBV6-4 to TRBJ2-1; D may be TRBD1 (6 bases). The germline V and J ends were trimmed by 4 bases and 6 bases, with 13 bases remaining between them. CDR1 and CDR2 from the germline V gene are MRHNA and SNTAGT. The CDR3 runs 14 residues. CDR3 protein: CASSGETGPNEQFF. CDR3 sequence (DNA): TGTGCCAGCAGTGGAGAGACAGGCCCCAATGAGCAGTTCTTC.

This clonotype was counted only a few times. The junction does not match germline at one end; this may be a read error. The chain carries TRBV5-1 and TRBJ2-1; 9 bases agree with TRBD2. The CDR3 consists of 15 residues. CDR1 is SGHRS, CDR2 YFSETQ, per germline. CDR3 residues: CASRLGTSTYNEQFF. CDR3 in DNA: TGCGCCAGCAGATTGGGGACTAGCACCTACAATGAGCAGTTCTTC.

The sample holds many counts of this clonotype. The chain has TRBV20-1 and TRBJ2-3; D not resolved. The CDR3 extends over 13 amino acids. Germline CDR1 and CDR2: DFQATT and SNEGSKA (reference sequence). V lost 4 bases to trimming and J lost 5 bases, with 13 bases between them. CDR3 sequence reads: CSANPALGDTQYF. The CDR3 DNA reads as TGCAGTGCTAATCCGGCCCTCGGAGATACGCAGTATTTT.